Sequencing of this T cell receptor (beta chain) was carried out in a study of technical replicates of blood from several donors. Assay used: immunoSEQ multiplex PCR; TCRdb lists only in-frame clones, some missing. There are just under 85,000 clones in the sample; 85% to 95% occur only once, and about 0.27% lies in the top ten. This receptor was identified in a human donor in good health. Sequencing was done on a sample of T cells isolated from PBMCs.

In DNA form, the CDR3 reads TGTGCCTGGAGTAGCACAGAGATAGCCAAAAACATTCAGTACTTC. It translates to CAWSSTEIAKNIQYF. The chain is built from TRBV30 and TRBJ2-4; D is uncertain. The CDR3 sequence is 15 residues long. The V gene's germline CDR1 is GTSNPN and CDR2 SVGIG (reference sequence). The V end lost 2 bases, the J end lost 0 bases, and 11 bases lay between the germline ends.